This T cell receptor beta chain was sequenced for a study of blood T cell repertoires in COVID-19. Study overall: Some COVID-19 samples were acute and others convalescent; all came from the United States, Italy and Spain.

Everyone who took part was about 18 to 89 years old, and they came from about 25 US areas. Cohort assignment relied on participant-reported clinical history. The CDR3 is 19 amino acids. V was clipped by 5 bases and J by 4 bases; unmatched bases: 16. The V gene's germline CDR1 is SGHVS and CDR2 FQNEAQ. Original processing methods: Reference gene primer amplification in the assay estimated nucleated cell counts. TCRdb keeps only in-frame clones here, not all; method: immunoSEQ multiplex PCR. Clone size and the V and J calls come from that table; the DNA yielded D and trimming. The sample lists more than 250,000 clones; 90% were seen once.

The TCR comes from a woman aged 18-29 years with acute COVID-19. This chain connects TRBV7-8 to TRBJ2-7, with 14 bases lining up with TRBD2. The sequenced sample consisted of PBMCs or T cells enriched from blood (not recorded which). CDR3 loop: CASSPVPGLAGVVEYEQYF. The CDR3 bases are TGTGCCAGCAGCCCCGTCCCGGGACTAGCGGGAGTGGTAGAGTACGAGCAGTACTTC. The full variable domain, with the rest looked up from reference TRBV7-8 and TRBJ2-7, is GAGVSQSPRYKVAKRGQDVALRCDPISGHVSLFWYQQALGQGPEFLTYFQNEAQLDKSGLPSDRFFAERPEGSVSTLKIQRTQQEDSAVYLCASSPVPGLAGVVEYEQYFGPGTRLTVT.